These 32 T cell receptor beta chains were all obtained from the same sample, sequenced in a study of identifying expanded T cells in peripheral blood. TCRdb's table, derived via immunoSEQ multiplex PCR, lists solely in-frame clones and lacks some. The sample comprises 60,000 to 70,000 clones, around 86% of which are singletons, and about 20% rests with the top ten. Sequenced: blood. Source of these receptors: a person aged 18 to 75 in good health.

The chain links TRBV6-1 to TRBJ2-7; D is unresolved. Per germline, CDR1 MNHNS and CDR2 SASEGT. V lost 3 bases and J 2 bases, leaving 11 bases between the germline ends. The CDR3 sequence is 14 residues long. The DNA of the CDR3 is TGTGCCAGCAGTGATCGGAAACCCCCCTACGAGCAGTACGTC. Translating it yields CASSDRKPPYEQYV.

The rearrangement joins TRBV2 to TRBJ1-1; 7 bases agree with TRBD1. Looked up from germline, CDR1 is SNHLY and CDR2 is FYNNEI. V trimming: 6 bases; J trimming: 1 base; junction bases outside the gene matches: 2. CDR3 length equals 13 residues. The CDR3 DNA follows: TGTGCCAGCAGGGGACAGACGAACACTGAAGCTTTCTTT. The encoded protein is CASRGQTNTEAFF.

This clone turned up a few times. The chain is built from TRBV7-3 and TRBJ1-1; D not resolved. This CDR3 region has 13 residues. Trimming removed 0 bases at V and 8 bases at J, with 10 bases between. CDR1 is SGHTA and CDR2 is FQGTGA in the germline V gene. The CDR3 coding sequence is TGTGCCAGCAGCTTAACTCCGTCGGCAGAAGCTTTCTTT. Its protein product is CASSLTPSAEAFF.

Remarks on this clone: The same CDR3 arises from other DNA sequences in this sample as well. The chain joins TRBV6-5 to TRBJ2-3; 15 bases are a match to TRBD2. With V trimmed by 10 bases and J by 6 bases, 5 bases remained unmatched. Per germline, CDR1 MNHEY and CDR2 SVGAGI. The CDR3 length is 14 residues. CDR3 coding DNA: TGTGCCAACCGGGGACTAGCGGGAGGCGATACGCAGTATTTT. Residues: CANRGLAGGDTQYF.

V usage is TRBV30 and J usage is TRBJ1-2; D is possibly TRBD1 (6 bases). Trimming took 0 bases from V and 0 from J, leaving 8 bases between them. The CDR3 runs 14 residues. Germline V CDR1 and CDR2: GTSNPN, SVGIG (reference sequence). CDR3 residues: CAWSVTGANYGYTF. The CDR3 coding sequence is TGTGCCTGGAGTGTGACAGGAGCTAACTATGGCTACACCTTC.

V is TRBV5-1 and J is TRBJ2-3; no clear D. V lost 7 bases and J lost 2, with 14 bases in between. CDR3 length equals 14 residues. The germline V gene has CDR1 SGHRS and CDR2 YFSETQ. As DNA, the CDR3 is TGCGCCAGCGGAGAAATCCGGGCCACAGATACGCAGTATTTT. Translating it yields CASGEIRATDTQYF.

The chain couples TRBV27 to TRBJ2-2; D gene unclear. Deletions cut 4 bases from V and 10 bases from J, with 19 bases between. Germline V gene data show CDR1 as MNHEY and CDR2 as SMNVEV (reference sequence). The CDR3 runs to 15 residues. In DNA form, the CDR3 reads TGTGCCAGCAGTTCGTGGAACAAAGGTGCCGAGGAGCTGTTTTTT. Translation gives CASSSWNKGAEELFF.

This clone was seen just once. The CDR3 DNA follows: TGTGCCAGCAGCCCCGGGACAGGACCTGGCTATGGCTACACCTTC. This sequence encodes CASSPGTGPGYGYTF. V gene TRBV7-3 combines with J gene TRBJ1-2; 8 positions agree with TRBD1. This CDR3 is built from 15 residues. Per the germline V gene, CDR1 is SGHTA and CDR2 is FQGTGA. V lost 5 bases to trimming and J lost 4 bases; unmatched junction nucleotides: 9.

Here the CDR3 reads CASSVAGGPSTDTQYF. The CDR3 nucleotides are TGTGCCAGCAGCGTAGCGGGAGGGCCCAGCACAGATACGCAGTATTTT. The chain combines TRBV9 with TRBJ2-3; 8 nucleotides align to TRBD2. After removal of 0 bases from V and 0 bases from J, the junction contained 3 bases not matched to a gene. There are 16 residues in the CDR3. Germline V gene lookup returns CDR1 SGDLS and CDR2 YYNGEE.

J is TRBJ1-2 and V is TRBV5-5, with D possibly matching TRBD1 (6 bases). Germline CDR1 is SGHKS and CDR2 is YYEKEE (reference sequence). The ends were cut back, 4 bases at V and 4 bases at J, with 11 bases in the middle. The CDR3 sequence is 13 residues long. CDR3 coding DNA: TGTGCCAGCAGCCAGACAGGACTCTATGGCTACACCTTC. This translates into CASSQTGLYGYTF.

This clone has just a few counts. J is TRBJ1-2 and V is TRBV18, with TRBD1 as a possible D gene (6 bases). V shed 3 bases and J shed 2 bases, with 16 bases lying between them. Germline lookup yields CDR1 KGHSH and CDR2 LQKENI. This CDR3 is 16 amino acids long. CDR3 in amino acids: CASSPRAGAENYGYTF. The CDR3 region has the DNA TGTGCCAGCTCACCCCGGGCAGGGGCTGAGAACTATGGCTACACCTTC.

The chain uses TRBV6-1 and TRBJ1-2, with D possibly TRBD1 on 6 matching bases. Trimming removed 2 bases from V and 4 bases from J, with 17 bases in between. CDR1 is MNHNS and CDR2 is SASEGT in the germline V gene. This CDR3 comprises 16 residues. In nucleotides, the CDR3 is TGTGCCAGCAGTGAATCCTGGATGGGGGCGGGCTATGGCTACACCTTC. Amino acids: CASSESWMGAGYGYTF.

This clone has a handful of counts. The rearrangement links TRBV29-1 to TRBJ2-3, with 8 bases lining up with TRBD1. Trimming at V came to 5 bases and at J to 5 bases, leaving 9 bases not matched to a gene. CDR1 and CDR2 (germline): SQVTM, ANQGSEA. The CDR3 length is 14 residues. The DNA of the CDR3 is TGCAGCGTTTGCGGACAGGGAAAAGAAGATACGCAGTATTTT. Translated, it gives CSVCGQGKEDTQYF.

The CDR3 nucleotides read TGTGCCACCAGCAGAGATCCCGGGACCAATCAGCCCCAGCATTTT. This translates into CATSRDPGTNQPQHF. The V call is TRBV15, the J call TRBJ1-5; D possibly corresponds to TRBD1 (5 bases). CDR1 is LNHNV and CDR2 is YYDKDF in the germline V gene (reference sequence). The CDR3 consists of 15 residues. V lost 0 bases, J lost 3 bases, and 9 bases lay in between.

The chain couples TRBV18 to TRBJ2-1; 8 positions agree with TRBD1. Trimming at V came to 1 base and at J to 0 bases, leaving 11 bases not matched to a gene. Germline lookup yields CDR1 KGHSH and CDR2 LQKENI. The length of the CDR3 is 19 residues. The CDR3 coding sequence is TGTGCCAGCTCACCACAGGCGGGACAGGTAATAAGCTCCTACAATGAGCAGTTCTTC. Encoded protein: CASSPQAGQVISSYNEQFF. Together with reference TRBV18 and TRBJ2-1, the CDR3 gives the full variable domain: NAGVMQNPRHLVRRRGQEARLRCSPMKGHSHVYWYRQLPEEGLKFMVYLQKENIIDESGMPKERFSAEFPKEGPSILRIQQVVRGDSAAYFCASSPQAGQVISSYNEQFFGPGTRLTVL.

The DNA for the CDR3 is TGTGCCACCAGCCCGGGACTAGGGACCGGGGAGCTGTTTTTT. Its protein product is CATSPGLGTGELFF. The chain couples TRBV15 to TRBJ2-2; 8 bases are a match to TRBD2. The CDR3 runs 14 residues. Germline V gene sequence: CDR1 LNHNV, CDR2 YYDKDF (reference sequence). V gave up 5 bases and J gave up 5 bases; unmatched junction bases: 4.

In DNA form, the CDR3 reads TGTGCCAGCAGCCCCCAACGTGGGGCCCCCGGGGCCAACGTCCTGACTTTC. Encoded protein: CASSPQRGAPGANVLTF. The rearrangement links TRBV14 to TRBJ2-6; a possible D gene is TRBD1 (5 bases). The CDR3 consists of 17 residues. Between the trimmed V and J ends, which lost 4 bases and 4 bases, there was a span of 17 bases. The germline V gene has CDR1 SGHDN and CDR2 FVKESK.

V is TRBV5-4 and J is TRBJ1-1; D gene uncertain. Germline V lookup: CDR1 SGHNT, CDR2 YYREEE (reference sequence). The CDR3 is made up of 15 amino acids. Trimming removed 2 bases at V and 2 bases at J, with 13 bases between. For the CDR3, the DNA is TGTGCCAGCAGCTTAGTCCCCGGAGCCAACACTGAAGCTTTCTTT. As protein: CASSLVPGANTEAFF. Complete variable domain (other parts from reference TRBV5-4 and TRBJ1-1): ETGVTQSPTHLIKTRGQQVTLRCSSQSGHNTVSWYQQALGQGPQFIFQYYREEENGRGNFPPRFSGLQFPNYSSELNVNALELDDSALYLCASSLVPGANTEAFFGQGTRLTVV.

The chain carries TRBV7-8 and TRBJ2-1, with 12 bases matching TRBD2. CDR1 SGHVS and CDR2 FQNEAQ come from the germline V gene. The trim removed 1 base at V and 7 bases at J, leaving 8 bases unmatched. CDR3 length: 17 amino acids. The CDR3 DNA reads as TGTGCCAGCAGCTTAGACAAGCTAGCGGGAGGGAGAAATGAGCAGTTCTTC. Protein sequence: CASSLDKLAGGRNEQFF.

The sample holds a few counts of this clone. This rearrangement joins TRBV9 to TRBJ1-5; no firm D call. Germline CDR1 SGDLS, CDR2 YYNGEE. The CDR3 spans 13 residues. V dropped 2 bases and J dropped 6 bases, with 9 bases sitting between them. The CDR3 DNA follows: TGTGCCAGCAGCGTTGGAATGGGTCAGCCCCAGCATTTT. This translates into CASSVGMGQPQHF. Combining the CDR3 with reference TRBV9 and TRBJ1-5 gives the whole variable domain DSGVTQTPKHLITATGQRVTLRCSPRSGDLSVYWYQQSLDQGLQFLIQYYNGEERAKGNILERFSAQQFPDLHSELNLSSLELGDSALYFCASSVGMGQPQHFGDGTRLSIL.

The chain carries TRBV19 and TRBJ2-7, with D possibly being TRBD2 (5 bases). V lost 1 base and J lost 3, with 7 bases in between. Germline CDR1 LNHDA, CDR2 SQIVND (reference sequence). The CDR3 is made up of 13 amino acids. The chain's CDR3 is CASSIGRDYEQYF. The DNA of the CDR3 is TGTGCCAGTAGTATAGGACGGGACTACGAGCAGTACTTC.

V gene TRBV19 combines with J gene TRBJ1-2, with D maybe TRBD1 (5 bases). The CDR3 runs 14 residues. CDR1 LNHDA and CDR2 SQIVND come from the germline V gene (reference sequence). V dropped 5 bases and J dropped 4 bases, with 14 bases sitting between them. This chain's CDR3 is CASSRRGATYGYTF. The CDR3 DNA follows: TGTGCCAGTAGTCGGAGGGGTGCTACCTATGGCTACACCTTC.

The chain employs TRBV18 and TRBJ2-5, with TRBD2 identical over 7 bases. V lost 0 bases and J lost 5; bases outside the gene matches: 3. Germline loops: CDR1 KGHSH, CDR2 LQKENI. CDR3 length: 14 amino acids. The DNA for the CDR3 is TGTGCCAGCTCACCACCCCAGGGAGGGGAGACCCAGTACTTC. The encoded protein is CASSPPQGGETQYF.

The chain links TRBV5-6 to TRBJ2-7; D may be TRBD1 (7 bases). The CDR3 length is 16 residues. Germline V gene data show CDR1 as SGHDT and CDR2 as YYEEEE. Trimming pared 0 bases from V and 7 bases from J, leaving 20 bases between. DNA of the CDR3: TGTGCCAGCAGCTTGGTTGGTCAGGGGGGAGCAGAGGAGCAGTACGTC. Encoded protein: CASSLVGQGGAEEQYV.

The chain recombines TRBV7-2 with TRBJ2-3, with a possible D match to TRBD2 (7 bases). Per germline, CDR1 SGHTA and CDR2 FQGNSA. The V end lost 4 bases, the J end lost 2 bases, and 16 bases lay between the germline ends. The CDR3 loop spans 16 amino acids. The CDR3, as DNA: TGTGCCAGCAGCTCTTGGGGGGGCGGAAACACAGATACGCAGTATTTT. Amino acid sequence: CASSSWGGGNTDTQYF.

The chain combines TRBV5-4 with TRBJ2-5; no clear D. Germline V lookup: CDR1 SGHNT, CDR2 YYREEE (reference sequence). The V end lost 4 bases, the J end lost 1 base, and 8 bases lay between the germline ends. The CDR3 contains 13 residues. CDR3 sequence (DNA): TGTGCCAGCAGCACACAGAGCCAAGAGACCCAGTACTTC. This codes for CASSTQSQETQYF.

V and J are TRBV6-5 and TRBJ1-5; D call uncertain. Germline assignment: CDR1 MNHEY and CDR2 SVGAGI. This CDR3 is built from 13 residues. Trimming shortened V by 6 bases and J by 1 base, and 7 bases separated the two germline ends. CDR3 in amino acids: CASSLQSNQPQHF. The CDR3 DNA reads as TGTGCCAGCAGCTTACAGAGCAATCAGCCCCAGCATTTT.

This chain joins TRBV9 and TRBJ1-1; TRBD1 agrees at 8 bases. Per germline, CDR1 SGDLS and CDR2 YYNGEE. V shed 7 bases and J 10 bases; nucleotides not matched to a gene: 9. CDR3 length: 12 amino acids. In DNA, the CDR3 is TGTGCCAGCTCAACGAGCAGGGGGCGAGCTTTCTTT. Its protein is CASSTSRGRAFF.

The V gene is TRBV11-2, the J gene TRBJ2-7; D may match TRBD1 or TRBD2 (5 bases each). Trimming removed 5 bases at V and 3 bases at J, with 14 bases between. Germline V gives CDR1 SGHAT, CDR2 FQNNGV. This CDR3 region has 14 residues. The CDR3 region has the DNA TGTGCCAGCAGCGTGGGGAAGGGGAGCTACGAGCAGTACTTC. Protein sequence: CASSVGKGSYEQYF.

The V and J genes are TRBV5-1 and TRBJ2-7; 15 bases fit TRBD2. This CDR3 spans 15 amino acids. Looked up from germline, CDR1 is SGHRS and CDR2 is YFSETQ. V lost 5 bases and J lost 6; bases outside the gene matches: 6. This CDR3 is CASRMGLAGGGEQYF. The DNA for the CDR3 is TGCGCCAGCAGGATGGGACTAGCGGGAGGAGGCGAGCAGTACTTC. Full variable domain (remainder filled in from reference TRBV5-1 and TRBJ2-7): KAGVTQTPRYLIKTRGQQVTLSCSPISGHRSVSWYQQTPGQGLQFLFEYFSETQRNKGNFPGRFSGRQFSNSRSEMNVSTLELGDSALYLCASRMGLAGGGEQYFGPGTRLTVT.

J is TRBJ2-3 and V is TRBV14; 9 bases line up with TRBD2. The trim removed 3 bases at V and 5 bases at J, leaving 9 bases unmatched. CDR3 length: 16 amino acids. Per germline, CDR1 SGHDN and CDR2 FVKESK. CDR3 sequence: CASSHYRAGGGDTQYF. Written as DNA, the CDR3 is TGTGCCAGCAGCCATTATAGAGCGGGAGGCGGAGATACGCAGTATTTT.

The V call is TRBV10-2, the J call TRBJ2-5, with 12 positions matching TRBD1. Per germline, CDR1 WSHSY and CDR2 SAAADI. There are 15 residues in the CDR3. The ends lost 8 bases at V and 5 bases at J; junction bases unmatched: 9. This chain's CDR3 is CASAPGQGAGETQYF. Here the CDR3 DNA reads TGCGCCAGCGCCCCGGGACAGGGGGCTGGGGAGACCCAGTACTTC.